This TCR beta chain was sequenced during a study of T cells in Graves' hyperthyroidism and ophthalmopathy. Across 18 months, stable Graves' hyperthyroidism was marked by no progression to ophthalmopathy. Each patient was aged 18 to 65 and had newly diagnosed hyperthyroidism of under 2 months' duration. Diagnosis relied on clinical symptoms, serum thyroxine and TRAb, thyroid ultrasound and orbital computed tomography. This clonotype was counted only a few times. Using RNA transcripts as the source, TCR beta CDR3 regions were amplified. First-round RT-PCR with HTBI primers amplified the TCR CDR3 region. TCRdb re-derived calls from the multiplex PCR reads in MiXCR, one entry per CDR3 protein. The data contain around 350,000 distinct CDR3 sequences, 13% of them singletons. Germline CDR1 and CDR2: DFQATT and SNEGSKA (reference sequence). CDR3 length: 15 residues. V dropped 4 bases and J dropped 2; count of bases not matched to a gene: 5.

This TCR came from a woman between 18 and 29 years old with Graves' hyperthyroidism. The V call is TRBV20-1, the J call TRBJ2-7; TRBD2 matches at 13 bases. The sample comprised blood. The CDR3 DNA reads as TGCAGTGCTACCGGGACTAGCGGGGAAACCTACGAGCAGTACTTC. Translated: CSATGTSGETYEQYF.